One sample yielded the 15 T cell receptor beta chains listed below, sequenced in a study of cytomegalovirus exposure and HLA in healthy donors. The PCR had 60 Vbeta and 13 Jbeta primers. The data were produced by immunoSEQ multiplex PCR, yet TCRdb's version contains in-frame clones alone and is incomplete. The sample data list 130,000 to 150,000 clones. Sequenced sample: PBMCs. The receptors were sampled from a man aged 40-49 years in good health and CMV-seronegative.

The chain joins TRBV5-6 to TRBJ1-4; D is unresolved. V was cut by 0 bases and J by 5 bases, with 8 bases left in between. CDR3 size: 14 residues. Germline V gene sequence: CDR1 SGHDT, CDR2 YYEEEE. The CDR3 sequence is CASSLGGKNEKLFF. The DNA for the CDR3 is TGTGCCAGCAGCTTGGGAGGAAAGAATGAAAAACTGTTTTTT.

The chain carries TRBV7-2 and TRBJ2-7, with 14 bases lining up with TRBD2. The CDR3 sequence is 15 residues long. J was trimmed by 2 bases and V by 5 bases; bases with no gene match: 2. Germline lookup yields CDR1 SGHTA and CDR2 FQGNSA. The CDR3, as DNA: TGTGCCAGCAGCCCGACTAGCGGGGGGGCCTACGAGCAGTACTTC. Residues: CASSPTSGGAYEQYF.

The chain employs TRBV5-6 and TRBJ2-7; 7 nucleotides match TRBD2. The CDR3 length is 17 residues. Germline CDR1 is SGHDT and CDR2 is YYEEEE. The trim removed 5 bases at V and 5 bases at J, leaving 19 bases unmatched. The CDR3, as DNA: TGTGCCAGCAGTCGTTTAAACATTCGGGGGGAAGGCGACGAGCAGTACTTC. This codes for CASSRLNIRGEGDEQYF.

The V gene is TRBV10-3, the J gene TRBJ1-5; TRBD1 aligns across 8 bases. The V segment lost 5 bases and the J segment 0 bases; nucleotides outside the gene matches: 6. CDR3 length equals 16 residues. The germline V gene encodes CDR1 ENHRY and CDR2 SYGVKD. CDR3 DNA: TGTGCCATCAGTTCAACAGGGGGGGATAGCAATCAGCCCCAGCATTTT. Translated: CAISSTGGDSNQPQHF.

This chain joins TRBV4-2 and TRBJ1-5, with TRBD1 matching 7 bases. From germline, CDR1 is LGHNA and CDR2 YNFKEQ. The CDR3 covers 15 residues. The V segment lost 2 bases and the J segment 1 base; nucleotides outside the gene matches: 2. The CDR3 nucleotides read TGTGCCAGCAGCCAATCGGACAGGAGCAATCAGCCCCAGCATTTT. This translates into CASSQSDRSNQPQHF.

The chain employs TRBV7-9 and TRBJ1-2; 7 bases line up with TRBD1. The CDR3 sequence is 13 residues long. Germline assignment: CDR1 SEHNR and CDR2 FQNEAQ (reference sequence). V shed 10 bases and J 7 bases; nucleotides not matched to a gene: 12. The CDR3 DNA follows: TGTGCCACCGTGAGGCCAGGGGGTACTGGCTACACCTTC. Its protein product is CATVRPGGTGYTF.

The chain uses TRBV7-2 and TRBJ2-5; D is perhaps TRBD1 (6 bases). The CDR3 length is 12 residues. V gave up 5 bases and J gave up 6 bases, with 10 bases separating them. CDR1 is SGHTA, CDR2 FQGNSA, per germline. Written as DNA, the CDR3 is TGTGCCAGCAGCAGAGGGGACAAGACCCAGTACTTC. This gives the protein CASSRGDKTQYF.

CDR3 nucleotide sequence: TGTGCCAGCAGCGTGTGGGAGCAAGAGACCCAGTACTTC. Translating gives CASSVWEQETQYF. The gene calls are TRBV9 and TRBJ2-5; tentatively, D is TRBD2 (5 bases). The V end was cut by 2 bases, the J end by 2 bases, with 7 bases between. Germline V gene lookup returns CDR1 SGDLS and CDR2 YYNGEE. The CDR3 consists of 13 residues.

This chain links TRBV14 with TRBJ1-1; D not certain. Deletions cut 4 bases from V and 2 bases from J, with 5 bases between. Germline V gene sequence: CDR1 SGHDN, CDR2 FVKESK. The length of the CDR3 is 12 residues. The chain's CDR3 is CASSPVNTEAFF. Written as DNA, the CDR3 is TGTGCCAGCAGCCCAGTCAACACTGAAGCTTTCTTT. The full variable domain, rest sourced from reference TRBV14 and TRBJ1-1, is EAGVTQFPSHSVIEKGQTVTLRCDPISGHDNLYWYRRVMGKEIKFLLHFVKESKQDESGMPNNRFLAERTGGTYSTLKVQPAELEDSGVYFCASSPVNTEAFFGQGTRLTVV.

V usage is TRBV27 and J usage is TRBJ1-3; 10 nucleotides line up with TRBD1. This CDR3 is 16 amino acids long. The germline CDR1 and CDR2 sequences are MNHEY and SMNVEV (reference sequence). V lost 5 bases, J lost 0 bases, and 4 bases stayed unmatched. The CDR3 DNA follows: TGTGCCAGCAGTCCGTGGACAGGGGGCTCTGGAAACACCATATATTTT. It specifies CASSPWTGGSGNTIYF.

This chain connects TRBV18 to TRBJ1-4; D is possibly TRBD1 (5 bases). Looked up from germline, CDR1 is KGHSH and CDR2 is LQKENI. V was shortened by 1 base and J by 7 bases, with 16 bases between the two germline ends. The CDR3 spans 16 residues. This chain's CDR3 is CASSPLLGGRVEKLFF. DNA of the CDR3: TGTGCCAGCTCACCACTTCTCGGGGGACGGGTTGAAAAACTGTTTTTT. Looking up the rest from reference TRBV18 and TRBJ1-4 gives the full variable domain: NAGVMQNPRHLVRRRGQEARLRCSPMKGHSHVYWYRQLPEEGLKFMVYLQKENIIDESGMPKERFSAEFPKEGPSILRIQQVVRGDSAAYFCASSPLLGGRVEKLFFGSGTQLSVL.

The gene calls are TRBV11-3 and TRBJ2-2; 8 nucleotides align to TRBD2. The germline V gene encodes CDR1 SGHNT and CDR2 YENEEA. The CDR3 has 14 amino acids. V shed 4 bases and J 6 bases; nucleotides not matched to a gene: 4. CDR3 region: CASSSRGGPGELFF. DNA for the CDR3: TGTGCCAGCAGCTCACGGGGGGGTCCCGGGGAGCTGTTTTTT.

V usage is TRBV19 and J usage is TRBJ1-3, with 9 bases lining up with TRBD1. CDR1 and CDR2 (germline): LNHDA, SQIVND (reference sequence). The length of the CDR3 is 16 residues. Trimming cost V 7 bases and J 4 bases; bases outside gene matches: 11. CDR3 region: CASTQDRGWGGNTIYF. CDR3 nucleotides: TGTGCCAGTACCCAGGACAGGGGCTGGGGAGGAAACACCATATATTTT.

The rearrangement links TRBV9 to TRBJ1-1, with D possibly TRBD1 on 5 matching bases. The germline CDR1 and CDR2 sequences are SGDLS and YYNGEE. The CDR3 length is 14 residues. Trimming shortened V by 3 bases and J by 0 bases, and 9 bases separated the two germline ends. CDR3 residues: CASSARQMNTEAFF. The CDR3 nucleotides read TGTGCCAGCAGCGCTCGACAGATGAACACTGAAGCTTTCTTT.

The J gene is TRBJ2-1, the V gene TRBV12-5; 8 bases line up with TRBD2. Germline CDR1 LGHNT, CDR2 FRNRAP. V gave up 4 bases and J gave up 7 bases; unmatched junction bases: 27. The CDR3 covers 21 residues. The CDR3 loop reads CASGSSPGGSGGPGKRNEQFF. The CDR3, as DNA: TGTGCTAGTGGTTCCTCCCCCGGTGGGAGCGGGGGACCGGGGAAAAGGAATGAGCAGTTCTTC.